The 19 T cell receptor beta chains reported below all come from one sample, sequenced in a study of T cell responses to AZD1222 COVID-19 vaccine (dated by TCRdb to the early 2020s). Library creation used the immunoSEQ multiplex PCR assay. Sourced from immuneACCESS, this table was stored by TCRdb with only in-frame sequences that have V and J called. A share of the clones is absent; for the studies checked, an unresolved V gene accounts for under half, and the remainder has no known explanation. The sample data list about 26,000 clones, and approximately 85% of these were observed just once. 2.5% to 3% of the sample comes from the top ten. The time point label, read with the paper, signifies: about 28 days (+/-7) after the second vaccine dose. The sample was peripheral blood, taken 28 days after the second AZD1222 dose. Receptors were obtained from an adult who received the AZD1222 COVID-19 vaccine.

This clone was detected only once. The rearrangement uses TRBV18 and TRBJ1-2; a weak D match, TRBD1 (5 bases). CDR1 is KGHSH, CDR2 LQKENI, per germline. Trimming removed 6 bases from V and 3 bases from J, with 11 bases in between. The CDR3 runs to 13 residues. This CDR3 is CASSETDYYGYTF. Written as DNA, the CDR3 is TGTGCCAGCTCCGAGACAGACTACTATGGCTACACCTTC. The whole variable domain, remainder taken from reference TRBV18 and TRBJ1-2, is NAGVMQNPRHLVRRRGQEARLRCSPMKGHSHVYWYRQLPEEGLKFMVYLQKENIIDESGMPKERFSAEFPKEGPSILRIQQVVRGDSAAYFCASSETDYYGYTFGSGTRLTVV.

The chain has TRBV7-2 and TRBJ2-7, with TRBD1 matching 7 bases. Losses at the gene ends were 4 bases for V and 6 bases for J; bases not matched to a gene: 9. Germline assignment: CDR1 SGHTA and CDR2 FQGNSA. CDR3 length: 14 amino acids. CDR3 loop: CASSSQGPEGEQYF. The DNA of the CDR3 is TGTGCCAGCAGCTCACAGGGGCCTGAGGGCGAGCAGTACTTC.

The chain employs TRBV2 and TRBJ1-6, with a possible D match to TRBD1 (5 bases). The CDR3 sequence is 12 residues long. From germline, CDR1 is SNHLY and CDR2 FYNNEI. V was clipped by 5 bases and J by 7 bases, with 6 bases between them. CDR3 nucleotides: TGTGCCAGCAGTAGACAGAATTCACCCCTCCACTTT. Translation: CASSRQNSPLHF.

The chain combines TRBV9 with TRBJ2-1; D ambiguous. V was clipped by 0 bases and J by 4 bases, with 11 bases between them. The CDR3 spans 15 residues. Germline V gene sequence: CDR1 SGDLS, CDR2 YYNGEE. The CDR3 reads CASSVAPREYNEQFF. The DNA of the CDR3 is TGTGCCAGCAGCGTAGCACCCCGTGAGTACAATGAGCAGTTCTTC.

The V gene is TRBV6-2 or TRBV6-3, the J gene TRBJ1-6; weak D call: TRBD1 (6 bases). Germline assignment: CDR1 MNHEY and CDR2 SVGEGT. This CDR3 comprises 15 residues. Trimming took 4 bases from V and 3 from J, leaving 10 bases between them. CDR3: CASSSNRVYNSPLHF. The CDR3 DNA is TGTGCCAGCAGTTCGAACAGGGTCTATAATTCACCCCTCCACTTT.

This chain uses TRBV5-1 with TRBJ2-3; the D gene is possibly TRBD2 (5 bases). CDR3 length: 17 amino acids. Germline CDR1 is SGHRS and CDR2 is YFSETQ. Trimming cost V 0 bases and J 0 bases, with 14 bases left between them. The CDR3: CASSLVRVTTSTDTQYF. The CDR3 nucleotides read TGCGCCAGCAGCTTGGTGAGGGTAACGACTAGCACAGATACGCAGTATTTT.

The chain carries TRBV29-1 and TRBJ1-2; 8 nucleotides match TRBD1. V was clipped by 6 bases and J by 4 bases; unmatched bases: 10. This CDR3 spans 14 amino acids. Germline V gene data show CDR1 as SQVTM and CDR2 as ANQGSEA. The CDR3 nucleotides are TGCAGCGTCCAAAACCCAGGGGGCGGCTATGGCTACACCTTC. Amino acids: CSVQNPGGGYGYTF.

This rearrangement joins TRBV6-5 to TRBJ1-2; 8 positions match TRBD1. Germline V CDR1 and CDR2: MNHEY, SVGAGI. CDR3 size: 11 residues. J lost 9 bases, V lost 8 bases, and 5 bases had no gene match. DNA of the CDR3: TGTGCCAGCCTGGACAGGGAATGCTACACCTTC. The encoded protein is CASLDRECYTF.

The V and J genes are TRBV11-2 and TRBJ2-7, with a possible D match to TRBD1 (6 bases). V was cut by 3 bases and J by 2 bases, with 14 bases left in between. Germline assignment: CDR1 SGHAT and CDR2 FQNNGV. CDR3 length: 15 amino acids. In nucleotides, the CDR3 is TGTGCCAGCAGCTTGGACAGCCACCTCCCCTACGAGCAGTACTTC. The encoded protein is CASSLDSHLPYEQYF. The entire variable domain, with the rest obtained from reference TRBV11-2 and TRBJ2-7, is as follows: EAGVAQSPRYKIIEKRQSVAFWCNPISGHATLYWYQQILGQGPKLLIQFQNNGVVDDSQLPKDRFSAERLKGVDSTLKIQPAKLEDSAVYLCASSLDSHLPYEQYFGPGTRLTVT.

This clone has more than one count but fewer than ten. J is TRBJ1-2 and V is TRBV7-9; TRBD1 agrees at 8 bases. This CDR3 spans 14 amino acids. Germline V gives CDR1 SEHNR, CDR2 FQNEAQ (reference sequence). Trimming cost V 5 bases and J 8 bases; bases outside gene matches: 10. The CDR3 loop reads CASSLSQGAEGYTF. CDR3 in DNA: TGTGCCAGCAGCCTATCTCAGGGGGCAGAAGGCTACACCTTC.

The J gene is TRBJ1-6, the V gene TRBV6-5, with D possibly being TRBD1 (6 bases). CDR1 MNHEY and CDR2 SVGAGI come from the germline V gene. V lost 5 bases to trimming and J lost 9 bases, with 14 bases between them. This CDR3 comprises 14 residues. This CDR3 is CASSKQGPSSPLHF. The CDR3 DNA reads as TGTGCCAGCAGTAAACAGGGTCCGTCTTCACCCCTCCACTTT.

The chain recombines TRBV6-5 with TRBJ2-7; D assignment may be TRBD1 or TRBD2 (7 bases each). This CDR3 spans 13 amino acids. From germline, CDR1 is MNHEY and CDR2 SVGAGI. The V end lost 6 bases, the J end lost 7 bases, and 16 bases lay between the germline ends. CDR3 region: CASSHSGGGEQYF. The CDR3 coding sequence is TGTGCCAGCAGCCACTCAGGGGGGGGAGAGCAGTACTTC.

The CDR3: CATSLRGLTTDTQYF. CDR3 bases: TGTGCCACCAGCTTACGAGGCCTAACTACAGATACGCAGTATTTT. The chain employs TRBV15 and TRBJ2-3; D remains unclear. V was pared by 5 bases and J by 3 bases, with 15 bases between. CDR3 length: 15 amino acids. Germline lookup yields CDR1 LNHNV and CDR2 YYDKDF (reference sequence).

The chain couples TRBV5-4 to TRBJ2-3; D remains unclear. The V and J ends lost 0 bases and 10 bases respectively, with 6 bases between them. Germline V gives CDR1 SGHNT, CDR2 YYREEE (reference sequence). CDR3 length: 11 residues. This chain's CDR3 is CASSLGGSQYF. As DNA, the CDR3 is TGTGCCAGCAGCTTGGGGGGATCGCAGTATTTT. The full variable domain, its missing parts supplied by reference TRBV5-4 and TRBJ2-3, is ETGVTQSPTHLIKTRGQQVTLRCSSQSGHNTVSWYQQALGQGPQFIFQYYREEENGRGNFPPRFSGLQFPNYSSELNVNALELDDSALYLCASSLGGSQYFGPGTRLTVL.

The chain employs TRBV3-1 (or the pseudogene TRBV3-2) and TRBJ1-5; D not certain. This CDR3 has 13 residues. Germline CDR1 reads LGHDT; CDR2 reads YNNKEL (reference sequence). Between the trimmed V and J ends, which lost 5 bases and 7 bases, there was a span of 12 bases. The DNA of the CDR3 is TGTGCCAGCAGCGCCCAACCAGGCCAGCCCCAGCATTTT. Encoded protein: CASSAQPGQPQHF.

J is TRBJ2-3 and V is TRBV6-4; the match to TRBD1 covers 7 bases. CDR1 is MRHNA, CDR2 SNTAGT, per germline. V lost 3 bases, J lost 1 base, and 4 bases stayed unmatched. CDR3 length: 15 amino acids. The CDR3 reads CASSDRQGGTDTQYF. CDR3 nucleotide sequence: TGTGCCAGCAGTGATCGACAGGGCGGCACAGATACGCAGTATTTT.

This clone was recorded once. V is TRBV21-1 and J is TRBJ1-1; the table assigns TRBD1, which was not confirmed against the DNA. TRBV21-1 is given as a pseudogene. The CDR3 has 13 amino acids. The CDR3 sequence: CATLTGLNTEAFF. CDR3 sequence (DNA): TGTGCCACCCTCACAGGGTTGAACACTGAAGCTTTCTTT.

This chain joins TRBV28 and TRBJ2-7; no clear D. The germline CDR1 and CDR2 sequences are MDHEN and SYDVKM. V lost 5 bases and J 4 bases, leaving 9 bases between the germline ends. This CDR3 comprises 12 residues. The CDR3 loop is CASSLPGYEQYF. The CDR3, as DNA: TGTGCCAGCAGTCTCCCGGGTTACGAGCAGTACTTC.

This rearrangement joins TRBV9 to TRBJ2-2; unclear D gene. The CDR3 has 12 residues. V was shortened by 0 bases and J by 7 bases, with 4 bases between the two germline ends. CDR1 and CDR2 from the germline V gene are SGDLS and YYNGEE. Here the CDR3 reads CASSVEFGELFF. Written as DNA, the CDR3 is TGTGCCAGCAGCGTAGAGTTCGGGGAGCTGTTTTTT.